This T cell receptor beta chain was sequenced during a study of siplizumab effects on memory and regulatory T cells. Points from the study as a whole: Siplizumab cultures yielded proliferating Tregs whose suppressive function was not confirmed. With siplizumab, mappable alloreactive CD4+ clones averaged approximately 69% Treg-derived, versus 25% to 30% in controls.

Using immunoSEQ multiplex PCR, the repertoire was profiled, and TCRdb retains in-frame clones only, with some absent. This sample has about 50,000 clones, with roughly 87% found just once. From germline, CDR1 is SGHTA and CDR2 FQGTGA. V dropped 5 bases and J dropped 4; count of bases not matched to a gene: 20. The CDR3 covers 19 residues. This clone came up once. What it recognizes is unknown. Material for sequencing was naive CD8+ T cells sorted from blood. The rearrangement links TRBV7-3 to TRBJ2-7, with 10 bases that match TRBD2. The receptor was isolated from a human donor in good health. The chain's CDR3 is CASSTTGTSVSPGLYEQYF. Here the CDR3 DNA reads TGTGCCAGCAGCACCACCGGGACTAGCGTGTCTCCGGGACTTTACGAGCAGTACTTC.